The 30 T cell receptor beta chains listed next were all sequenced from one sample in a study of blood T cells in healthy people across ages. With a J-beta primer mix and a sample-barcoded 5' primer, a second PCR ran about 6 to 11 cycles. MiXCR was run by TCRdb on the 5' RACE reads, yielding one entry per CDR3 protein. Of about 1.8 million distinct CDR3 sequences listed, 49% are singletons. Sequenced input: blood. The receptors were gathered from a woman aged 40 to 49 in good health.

CDR3 sequence: CASTTWTGRRANYGYTF. The CDR3 DNA sequence: TGTGCCAGCACCACGTGGACAGGCCGAAGGGCTAACTATGGCTACACCTTC. The V call is TRBV27, the J call TRBJ1-2, with TRBD1 identical over 7 bases. Germline-derived CDR1 and CDR2 are MNHEY and SMNVEV (reference sequence). After removal of 7 bases from V and 0 bases from J, the junction contained 14 bases not matched to a gene. This CDR3 region has 17 residues.

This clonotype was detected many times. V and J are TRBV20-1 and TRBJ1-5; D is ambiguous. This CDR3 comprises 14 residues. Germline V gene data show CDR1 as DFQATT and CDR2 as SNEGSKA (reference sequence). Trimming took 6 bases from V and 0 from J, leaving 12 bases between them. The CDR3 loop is CSASPTYSNQPQHF. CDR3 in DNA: TGCAGTGCAAGTCCCACATATAGCAATCAGCCCCAGCATTTT.

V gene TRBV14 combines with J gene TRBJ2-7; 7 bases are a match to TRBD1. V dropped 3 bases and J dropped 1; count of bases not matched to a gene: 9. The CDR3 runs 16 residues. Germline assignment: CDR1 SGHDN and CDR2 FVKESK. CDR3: CASSHTTGYQSYEQYF. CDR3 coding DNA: TGTGCCAGCAGCCATACGACAGGGTATCAGTCCTACGAGCAGTACTTC.

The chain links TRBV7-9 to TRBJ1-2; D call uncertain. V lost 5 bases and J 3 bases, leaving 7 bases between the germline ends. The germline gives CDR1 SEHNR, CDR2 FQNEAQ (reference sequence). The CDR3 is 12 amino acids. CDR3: CASSRKDYGYTF. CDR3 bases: TGTGCCAGCAGCCGTAAAGACTATGGCTACACCTTC. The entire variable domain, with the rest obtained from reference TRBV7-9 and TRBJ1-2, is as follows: DTGVSQNPRHKITKRGQNVTFRCDPISEHNRLYWYRQTLGQGPEFLTYFQNEAQLEKSRLLSDRFSAERPKGSFSTLEIQRTEQGDSAMYLCASSRKDYGYTFGSGTRLTVV.

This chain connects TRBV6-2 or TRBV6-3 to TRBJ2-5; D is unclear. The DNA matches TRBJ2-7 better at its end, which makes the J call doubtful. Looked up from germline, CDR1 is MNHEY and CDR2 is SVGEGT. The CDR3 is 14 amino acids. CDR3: CASRQRTLAYEQYF. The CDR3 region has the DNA TGTGCCAGCAGACAGAGGACGCTAGCCTACGAGCAGTACTTC.

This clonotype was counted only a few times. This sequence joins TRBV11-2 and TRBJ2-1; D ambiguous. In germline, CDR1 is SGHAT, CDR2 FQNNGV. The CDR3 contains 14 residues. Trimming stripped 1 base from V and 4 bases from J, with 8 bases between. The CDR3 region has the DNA TGTGCCAGCAGCTTAGGTAGGGAATACAATGAGCAGTTCTTC. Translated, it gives CASSLGREYNEQFF.

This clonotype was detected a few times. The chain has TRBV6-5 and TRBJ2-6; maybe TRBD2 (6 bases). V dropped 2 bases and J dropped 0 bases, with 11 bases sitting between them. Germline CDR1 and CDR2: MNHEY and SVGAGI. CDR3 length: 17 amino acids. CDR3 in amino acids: CASSYSGGSSGANVLTF. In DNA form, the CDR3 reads TGTGCCAGCAGTTACAGTGGAGGGAGCTCTGGGGCCAACGTCCTGACTTTC.

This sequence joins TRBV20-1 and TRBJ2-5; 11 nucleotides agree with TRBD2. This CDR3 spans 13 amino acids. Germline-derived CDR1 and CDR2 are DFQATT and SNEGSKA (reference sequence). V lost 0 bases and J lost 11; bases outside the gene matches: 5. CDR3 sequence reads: CSARDTGLAEQYF. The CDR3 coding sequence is TGCAGTGCTAGAGATACGGGACTAGCGGAGCAGTACTTC.

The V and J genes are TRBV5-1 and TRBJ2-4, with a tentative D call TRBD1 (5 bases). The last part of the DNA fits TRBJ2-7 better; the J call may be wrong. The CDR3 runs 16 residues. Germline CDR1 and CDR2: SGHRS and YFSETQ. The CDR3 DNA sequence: TGCGCCAGCAGCTCGACCCCTGTGGGGCCCCTCTACGAGCAGTACTTC. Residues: CASSSTPVGPLYEQYF.

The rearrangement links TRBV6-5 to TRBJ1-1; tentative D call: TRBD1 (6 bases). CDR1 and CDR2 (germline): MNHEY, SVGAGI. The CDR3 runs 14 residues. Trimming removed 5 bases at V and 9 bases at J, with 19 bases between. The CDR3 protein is CASSEGLQGRKAFF. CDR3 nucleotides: TGTGCCAGCAGTGAAGGACTACAGGGCAGGAAAGCTTTCTTT.

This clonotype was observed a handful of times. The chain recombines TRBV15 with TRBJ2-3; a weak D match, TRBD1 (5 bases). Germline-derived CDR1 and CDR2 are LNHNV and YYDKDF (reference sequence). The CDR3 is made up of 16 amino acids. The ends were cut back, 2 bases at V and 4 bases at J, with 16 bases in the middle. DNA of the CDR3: TGTGCCACCAGCAGAAAGGGGAAGATGGTTGCAGATACGCAGTATTTT. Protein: CATSRKGKMVADTQYF.

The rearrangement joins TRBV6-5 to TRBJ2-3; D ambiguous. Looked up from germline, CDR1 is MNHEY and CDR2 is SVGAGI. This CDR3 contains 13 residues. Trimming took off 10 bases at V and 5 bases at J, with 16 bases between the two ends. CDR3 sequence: CATKGYGEDTQYF. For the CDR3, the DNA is TGTGCCACCAAGGGTTACGGAGAAGATACGCAGTATTTT.

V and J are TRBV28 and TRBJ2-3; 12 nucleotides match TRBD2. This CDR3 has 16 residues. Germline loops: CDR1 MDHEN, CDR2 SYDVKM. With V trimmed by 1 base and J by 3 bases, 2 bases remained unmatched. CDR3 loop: CASSLFLAGGTDTQYF. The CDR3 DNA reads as TGTGCCAGCAGTTTATTCCTAGCGGGGGGGACAGATACGCAGTATTTT.

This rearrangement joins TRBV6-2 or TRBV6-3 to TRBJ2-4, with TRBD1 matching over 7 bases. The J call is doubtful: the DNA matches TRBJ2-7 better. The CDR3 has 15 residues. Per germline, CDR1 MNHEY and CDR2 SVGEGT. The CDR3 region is CASSSPDRWAYEQYF. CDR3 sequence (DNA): TGTGCCAGCAGTTCCCCGGACAGGTGGGCCTACGAGCAGTACTTC.

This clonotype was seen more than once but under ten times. The CDR3 coding sequence is TGCAGCGTTGACAGGGGCATCGGCTACACCTTC. Translation gives CSVDRGIGYTF. The chain is built from TRBV29-1 and TRBJ1-2; weak D call: TRBD1 (6 bases). This CDR3 has 11 amino acids. The ends were cut back, 3 bases at V and 8 bases at J, with 10 bases in the middle. The germline V gene has CDR1 SQVTM and CDR2 ANQGSEA.

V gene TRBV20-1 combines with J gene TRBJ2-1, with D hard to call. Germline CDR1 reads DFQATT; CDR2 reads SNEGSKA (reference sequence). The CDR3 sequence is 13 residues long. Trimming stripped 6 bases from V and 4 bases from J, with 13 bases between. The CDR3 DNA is TGCAGTGCATTCCCGAAAGGGTACAATGAGCAGTTCTTC. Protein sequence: CSAFPKGYNEQFF.

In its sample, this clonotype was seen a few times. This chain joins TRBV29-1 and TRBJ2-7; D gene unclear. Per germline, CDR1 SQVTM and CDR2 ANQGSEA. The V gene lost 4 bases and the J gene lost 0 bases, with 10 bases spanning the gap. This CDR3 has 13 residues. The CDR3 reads CSVGGSSSYEQYF. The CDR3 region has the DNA TGCAGCGTTGGTGGGTCTAGCTCCTACGAGCAGTACTTC.

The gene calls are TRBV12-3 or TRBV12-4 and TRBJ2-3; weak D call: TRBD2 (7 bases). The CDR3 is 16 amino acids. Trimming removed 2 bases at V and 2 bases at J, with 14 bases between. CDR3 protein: CASSLRGGLPTDTQYF. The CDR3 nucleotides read TGTGCCAGCAGTTTAAGGGGGGGCTTACCCACAGATACGCAGTATTTT.

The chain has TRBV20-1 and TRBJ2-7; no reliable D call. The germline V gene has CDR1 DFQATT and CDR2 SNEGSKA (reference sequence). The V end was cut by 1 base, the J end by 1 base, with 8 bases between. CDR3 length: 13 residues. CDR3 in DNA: TGCAGTGCTAGAGCAAGCACGTCCTACGAGCAGTACTTC. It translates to CSARASTSYEQYF.

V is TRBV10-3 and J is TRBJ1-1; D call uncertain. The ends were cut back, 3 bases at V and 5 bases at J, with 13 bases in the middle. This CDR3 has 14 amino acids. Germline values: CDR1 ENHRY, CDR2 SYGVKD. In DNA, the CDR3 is TGTGCCATCAGTGATCCGACTACACAGACTGAAGCTTTCTTT. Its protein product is CAISDPTTQTEAFF.

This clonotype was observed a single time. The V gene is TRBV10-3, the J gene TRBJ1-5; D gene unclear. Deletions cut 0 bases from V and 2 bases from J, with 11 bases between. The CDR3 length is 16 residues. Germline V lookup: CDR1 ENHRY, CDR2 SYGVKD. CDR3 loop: CAISESIVAGNQPQHF. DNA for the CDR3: TGTGCCATCAGTGAGTCGATTGTAGCTGGCAATCAGCCCCAGCATTTT.

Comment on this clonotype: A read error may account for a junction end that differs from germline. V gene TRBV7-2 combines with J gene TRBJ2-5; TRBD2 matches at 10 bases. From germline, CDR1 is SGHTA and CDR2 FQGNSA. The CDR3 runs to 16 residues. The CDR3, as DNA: TGTGCCAGCAGCCCCCTTCGTAGCGGGGGGCAAGGGACCCAGTACTTC. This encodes CASSPLRSGGQGTQYF. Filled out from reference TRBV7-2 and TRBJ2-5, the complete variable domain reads GAGVSQSPSNKVTEKGKDVELRCDPISGHTALYWYRQSLGQGLEFLIYFQGNSAPDKSGLPSDRFSAERTGGSVSTLTIQRTQQEDSAVYLCASSPLRSGGQGTQYFGPGTRLLVL.

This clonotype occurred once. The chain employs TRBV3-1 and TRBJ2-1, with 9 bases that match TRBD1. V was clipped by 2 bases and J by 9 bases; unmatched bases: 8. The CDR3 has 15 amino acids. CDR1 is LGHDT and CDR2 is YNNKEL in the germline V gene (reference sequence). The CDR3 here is CASSQPADRGGEQFF. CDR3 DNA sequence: TGTGCCAGCAGCCAACCAGCGGACAGGGGCGGTGAGCAGTTCTTC.

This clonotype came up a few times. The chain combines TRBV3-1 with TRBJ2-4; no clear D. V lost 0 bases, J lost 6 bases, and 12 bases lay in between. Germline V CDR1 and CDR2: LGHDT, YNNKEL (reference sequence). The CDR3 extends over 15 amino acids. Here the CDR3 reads CASSQEGSSGNIQYF. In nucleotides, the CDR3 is TGTGCCAGCAGCCAAGAAGGTAGTTCCGGAAACATTCAGTACTTC.

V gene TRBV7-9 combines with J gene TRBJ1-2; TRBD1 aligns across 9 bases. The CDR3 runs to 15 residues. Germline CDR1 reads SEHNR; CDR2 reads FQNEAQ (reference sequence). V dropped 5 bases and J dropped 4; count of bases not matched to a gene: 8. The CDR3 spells CASSQRTGDFYGYTF. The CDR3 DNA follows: TGTGCCAGCAGCCAGCGGACAGGGGATTTCTATGGCTACACCTTC. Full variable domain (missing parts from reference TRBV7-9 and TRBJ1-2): DTGVSQNPRHKITKRGQNVTFRCDPISEHNRLYWYRQTLGQGPEFLTYFQNEAQLEKSRLLSDRFSAERPKGSFSTLEIQRTEQGDSAMYLCASSQRTGDFYGYTFGSGTRLTVV.

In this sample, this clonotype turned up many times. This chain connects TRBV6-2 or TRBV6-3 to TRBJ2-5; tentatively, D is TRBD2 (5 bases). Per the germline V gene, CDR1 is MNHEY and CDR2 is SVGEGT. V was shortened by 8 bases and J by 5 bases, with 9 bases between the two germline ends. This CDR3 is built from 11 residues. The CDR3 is CASGSQETQYF. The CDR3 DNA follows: TGTGCCAGCGGGAGTCAGGAGACCCAGTACTTC.

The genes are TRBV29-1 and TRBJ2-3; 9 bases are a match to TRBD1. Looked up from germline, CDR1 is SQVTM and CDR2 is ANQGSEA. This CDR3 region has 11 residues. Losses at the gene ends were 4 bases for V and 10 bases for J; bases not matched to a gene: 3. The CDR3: CSVVDRGSQYF. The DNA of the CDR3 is TGCAGCGTTGTGGACAGGGGATCGCAGTATTTT.

The CDR3 region is CASSQNPRKGIIPTDTQYF. CDR3 nucleotide sequence: TGCGCCAGCAGCCAAAATCCTAGGAAGGGTATCATCCCCACAGATACGCAGTATTTT. J is TRBJ2-3 and V is TRBV4-3; no clear D. Trimming removed 2 bases at V and 2 bases at J, with 23 bases between. In germline, CDR1 is LGHNA, CDR2 YSLEER. The CDR3 covers 19 residues.

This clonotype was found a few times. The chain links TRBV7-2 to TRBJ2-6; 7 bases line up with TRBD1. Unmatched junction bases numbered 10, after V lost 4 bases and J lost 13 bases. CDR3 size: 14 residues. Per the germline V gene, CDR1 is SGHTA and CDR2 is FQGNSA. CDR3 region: CASSSQTGTYVLTF. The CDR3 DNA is TGTGCCAGCAGCTCCCAGACAGGGACGTATGTCCTGACTTTC.

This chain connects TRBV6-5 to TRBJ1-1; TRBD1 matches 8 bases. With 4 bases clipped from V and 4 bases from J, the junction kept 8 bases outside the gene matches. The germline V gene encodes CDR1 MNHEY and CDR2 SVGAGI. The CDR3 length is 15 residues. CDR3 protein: CASSSRTGRSTEAFF. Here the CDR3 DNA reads TGTGCCAGCAGTTCTCGGACAGGGAGGAGCACTGAAGCTTTCTTT.